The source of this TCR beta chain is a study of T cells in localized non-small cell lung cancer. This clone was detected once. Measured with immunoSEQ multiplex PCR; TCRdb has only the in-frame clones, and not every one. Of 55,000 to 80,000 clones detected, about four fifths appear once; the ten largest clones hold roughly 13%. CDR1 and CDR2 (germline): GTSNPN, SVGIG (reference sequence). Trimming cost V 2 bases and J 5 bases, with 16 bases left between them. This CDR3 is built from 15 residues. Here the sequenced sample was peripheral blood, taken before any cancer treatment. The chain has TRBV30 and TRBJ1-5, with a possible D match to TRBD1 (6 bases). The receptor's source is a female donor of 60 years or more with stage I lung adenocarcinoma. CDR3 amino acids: CAWSHPGGPYQPQHF. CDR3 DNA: TGTGCCTGGAGTCATCCGGGGGGGCCCTATCAGCCCCAGCATTTT.